One and the same sample provided the 31 T cell receptor beta chains below, sequenced in a study of blood T cell repertoires in COVID-19. This table comes from immunoSEQ multiplex PCR, and its TCRdb copy is limited to in-frame clones, with some not included. Of fewer than 400,000 clones listed, roughly nine tenths were seen once; the top ten hold roughly 5%. Sequenced input: PBMCs or T cells enriched from blood (not recorded which). The receptors here all came from a man aged 55-75 years who had recovered from COVID-19.

In DNA form, the CDR3 reads TGTGCCACCAGTGTCTTTCAGGGCGACTCCTACGAGCAGTACTTC. Translating gives CATSVFQGDSYEQYF. V gene TRBV24-1 combines with J gene TRBJ2-7, with D perhaps TRBD1 (5 bases). Looked up from germline, CDR1 is KGHDR and CDR2 is SFDVKD. The ends were cut back, 5 bases at V and 0 bases at J, with 13 bases in the middle. This CDR3 has 15 amino acids.

This chain joins TRBV29-1 and TRBJ2-5, with D perhaps matching TRBD2 (6 bases). Trimming removed 7 bases at V and 4 bases at J, with 13 bases between. Germline lookup yields CDR1 SQVTM and CDR2 ANQGSEA. The CDR3 consists of 12 residues. CDR3 in DNA: TGCAGCGCCACCCGGAGGGGAGAGACCCAGTACTTC. It encodes CSATRRGETQYF. The full variable domain, with the rest looked up from reference TRBV29-1 and TRBJ2-5, is SAVISQKPSRDICQRGTSLTIQCQVDSQVTMMFWYRQQPGQSLTLIATANQGSEATYESGFVIDKFPISRPNLTFSTLTVSNMSPEDSSIYLCSATRRGETQYFGPGTRLLVL.

V is TRBV19 and J is TRBJ2-7; TRBD2 matches 15 bases. Trimming took 6 bases from V and 0 from J; bases not matched to a gene: 6. This CDR3 is 17 amino acids long. Germline loops: CDR1 LNHDA, CDR2 SQIVND (reference sequence). The CDR3 is CASSRTSGRASSYEQYF. In nucleotides, the CDR3 is TGTGCCAGTAGCCGGACTAGCGGGAGGGCGAGCTCCTACGAGCAGTACTTC.

The V and J genes are TRBV6-5 and TRBJ2-2; no definite D call. Germline V gene data show CDR1 as MNHEY and CDR2 as SVGAGI. The CDR3 runs 14 residues. V was cut by 0 bases and J by 7 bases, with 9 bases left in between. The CDR3 region has the DNA TGTGCCAGCAGTTACTCGAGAAGGAGCGGGGAGCTGTTTTTT. Residues: CASSYSRRSGELFF.

V and J are TRBV28 and TRBJ1-1; 7 nucleotides match TRBD1. The germline CDR1 and CDR2 sequences are MDHEN and SYDVKM. CDR3 length: 12 amino acids. Trimming took 6 bases from V and 10 from J; bases not matched to a gene: 8. The CDR3 DNA sequence: TGTGCCAGCAGACCTGACAGGGTGAGAGCTTTCTTT. Translation gives CASRPDRVRAFF. Together with reference TRBV28 and TRBJ1-1, the CDR3 gives the full variable domain: DVKVTQSSRYLVKRTGEKVFLECVQDMDHENMFWYRQDPGLGLRLIYFSYDVKMKEKGDIPEGYSVSREKKERFSLILESASTNQTSMYLCASRPDRVRAFFGQGTRLTVV.

The chain employs TRBV18 and TRBJ2-5, with 14 nucleotides matching TRBD2. There are 17 residues in the CDR3. Germline values: CDR1 KGHSH, CDR2 LQKENI. J lost 3 bases, V lost 2 bases, and 5 bases had no gene match. The CDR3 spells CASSPSSGLAGEETQYF. The CDR3 nucleotides are TGTGCCAGCTCACCATCCTCGGGACTAGCGGGGGAAGAGACCCAGTACTTC.

The chain is built from TRBV7-2 and TRBJ1-5; D remains ambiguous. Germline CDR1 SGHTA, CDR2 FQGNSA. This CDR3 comprises 13 residues. The ends were cut back, 3 bases at V and 3 bases at J, with 6 bases in the middle. CDR3 amino acids: CASSLQFNQPQHF. The CDR3 coding sequence is TGTGCCAGCAGCTTGCAGTTCAATCAGCCCCAGCATTTT.

This chain joins TRBV19 and TRBJ2-7, with a tentative D call TRBD2 (5 bases). The V and J ends lost 7 bases and 2 bases respectively, with 12 bases between them. The germline V gene has CDR1 LNHDA and CDR2 SQIVND (reference sequence). The CDR3 runs to 13 residues. The DNA for the CDR3 is TGTGCCAGTACCGAGGGTATTCCCTACGAGCAGTACTTC. Its translation: CASTEGIPYEQYF. Supplemented by reference TRBV19 and TRBJ2-7, the full variable domain reads DGGITQSPKYLFRKEGQNVTLSCEQNLNHDAMYWYRQDPGQGLRLIYYSQIVNDFQKGDIAEGYSVSREKKESFPLTVTSAQKNPTAFYLCASTEGIPYEQYFGPGTRLTVT.

The gene calls are TRBV28 and TRBJ2-7; possibly TRBD1 for D (7 bases). This CDR3 comprises 16 residues. Trimming left V 10 bases short and J 0 bases short, with 22 bases between. From germline, CDR1 is MDHEN and CDR2 SYDVKM. The CDR3 DNA reads TGTGCCACGGGCCCAGGGGGGACTCCCAGCTCCTACGAGCAGTACTTC. Translated: CATGPGGTPSSYEQYF.

The V and J genes are TRBV5-1 and TRBJ2-3; 15 bases match TRBD2. Germline lookup yields CDR1 SGHRS and CDR2 YFSETQ. This CDR3 comprises 17 residues. Trimming took 3 bases from V and 6 from J; bases not matched to a gene: 8. The CDR3 region is CASSSGLAGGPGDTQYF. Here the CDR3 DNA reads TGCGCCAGCAGCTCCGGACTAGCGGGAGGGCCAGGGGATACGCAGTATTTT.

The chain recombines TRBV19 with TRBJ2-7; TRBD2 is a possible D gene (6 bases). The length of the CDR3 is 15 residues. Germline lookup yields CDR1 LNHDA and CDR2 SQIVND (reference sequence). V lost 2 bases to trimming and J lost 10 bases, with 21 bases between them. The CDR3, as DNA: TGTGCCAGTAGTATAAGCCTAGCGTCCTATGCTCCACAGTACTTC. Its translation: CASSISLASYAPQYF.

This chain joins TRBV12-2 and TRBJ2-5; the D call of TRBD1 is as the table states it, not checked on the DNA. TRBV12-2 is listed as a pseudogene. CDR3 size: 13 residues. The CDR3 here is CASRLQAQETQYF. CDR3 bases: TGTGCAAGTCGTCTCCAGGCGCAAGAGACCCAGTACTTC.

The J gene is TRBJ2-3, the V gene TRBV3-1 (or the pseudogene TRBV3-2); D gene uncertain. Germline V gene data show CDR1 as LGHDT and CDR2 as YNNKEL (reference sequence). The CDR3 runs to 15 residues. The V and J ends lost 3 bases and 4 bases respectively, with 14 bases between them. Here the CDR3 reads CASSHRRGLSDTQYF. The CDR3 DNA sequence: TGTGCCAGCAGCCACCGCAGAGGTCTGTCAGATACGCAGTATTTT.

The rearrangement joins TRBV11-2 to TRBJ2-7; 7 bases are a match to TRBD1. Germline CDR1 is SGHAT and CDR2 is FQNNGV. The CDR3 is 15 residues long. Trimming cost V 4 bases and J 6 bases; bases outside gene matches: 12. CDR3 region: CASSSLPLTGAEQYF. The CDR3 nucleotides read TGTGCCAGCAGCTCTCTACCCCTAACAGGGGCCGAGCAGTACTTC.

The gene calls are TRBV3-1 (or the pseudogene TRBV3-2) and TRBJ2-5; no definite D call. Germline CDR1 reads LGHDT; CDR2 reads YNNKEL (reference sequence). CDR3 length: 12 residues. The V end lost 3 bases, the J end lost 2 bases, and 4 bases lay between the germline ends. The CDR3 nucleotides read TGTGCCAGCAGCCAGCAGCAAGAGACCCAGTACTTC. It specifies CASSQQQETQYF.

V gene TRBV25-1 combines with J gene TRBJ2-7, with D possibly matching TRBD2 (6 bases). CDR3 length: 14 residues. With 6 bases removed from V and 5 bases from J, the gap between germline ends came to 17 bases. Germline lookup yields CDR1 MGHDK and CDR2 SYGVNS. As DNA, the CDR3 is TGTGCCAGCAGCCCGGGACTTCGCCAACACGAGCAGTACTTC. Translation: CASSPGLRQHEQYF.

The chain recombines TRBV6-5 with TRBJ1-5, with 7 bases matching TRBD1. Trimming cost V 4 bases and J 6 bases; bases outside gene matches: 3. The CDR3 is 13 amino acids. Germline CDR1 MNHEY, CDR2 SVGAGI. The CDR3 nucleotides read TGTGCCAGCAGTTGGGGACAGACTCAGCCCCAGCATTTT. Translated, it gives CASSWGQTQPQHF.

This clone was detected once. The rearrangement joins TRBV5-6 to TRBJ1-1; a weak D match, TRBD1 (6 bases). The CDR3 consists of 15 residues. Trimming removed 1 base at V and 4 bases at J, with 14 bases between. Germline assignment: CDR1 SGHDT and CDR2 YYEEEE. CDR3: CASSLIGGGGTEAFF. Here the CDR3 DNA reads TGTGCCAGCAGCTTGATTGGGGGAGGGGGCACTGAAGCTTTCTTT.

The rearrangement links TRBV28 to TRBJ1-1, with 7 bases lining up with TRBD1. The J segment lost 2 bases and the V segment lost 2 bases, leaving 2 bases of the junction unmatched. Germline CDR1 reads MDHEN; CDR2 reads SYDVKM. The CDR3 has 14 amino acids. DNA of the CDR3: TGTGCCAGCAGTTTAGGGACAGCAAACACTGAAGCTTTCTTT. Protein: CASSLGTANTEAFF.

This clone appeared a few times. The chain uses TRBV3-1 (or the pseudogene TRBV3-2) and TRBJ2-3; 9 bases align to TRBD2. Germline values: CDR1 LGHDT, CDR2 YNNKEL (reference sequence). V lost 8 bases, J lost 3 bases, and 12 bases stayed unmatched. The CDR3 has 16 residues. CDR3 in amino acids: CASDEKEAGGTDTQYF. DNA of the CDR3: TGTGCCAGCGACGAAAAGGAGGCGGGAGGGACAGATACGCAGTATTTT.

The rearrangement uses TRBV14 and TRBJ2-1; 14 nucleotides align to TRBD2. Per germline, CDR1 SGHDN and CDR2 FVKESK. The CDR3 is 20 residues long. V gave up 1 base and J gave up 0 bases; unmatched junction bases: 8. The CDR3 DNA reads as TGTGCCAGCAGCCAAGTGTTAGGACTAGCGGGAGGTAGCTCCTACAATGAGCAGTTCTTC. This sequence encodes CASSQVLGLAGGSSYNEQFF. The full variable domain, in which reference TRBV14 and TRBJ2-1 provide the parts outside the CDR3, is EAGVTQFPSHSVIEKGQTVTLRCDPISGHDNLYWYRRVMGKEIKFLLHFVKESKQDESGMPNNRFLAERTGGTYSTLKVQPAELEDSGVYFCASSQVLGLAGGSSYNEQFFGPGTRLTVL.

The gene calls are TRBV5-1 and TRBJ2-5; D uncertain. Germline V gene sequence: CDR1 SGHRS, CDR2 YFSETQ. With 0 bases removed from V and 4 bases from J, the gap between germline ends came to 19 bases. CDR3 length: 17 residues. The chain's CDR3 is CASSLVGISLAPETQYF. The CDR3 DNA follows: TGCGCCAGCAGCTTGGTTGGAATTAGTTTAGCCCCAGAGACCCAGTACTTC. The full variable domain, its missing parts supplied by reference TRBV5-1 and TRBJ2-5, is KAGVTQTPRYLIKTRGQQVTLSCSPISGHRSVSWYQQTPGQGLQFLFEYFSETQRNKGNFPGRFSGRQFSNSRSEMNVSTLELGDSALYLCASSLVGISLAPETQYFGPGTRLLVL.

J is TRBJ1-2 and V is TRBV5-5; tentative D call: TRBD1 (6 bases). The V gene's germline CDR1 is SGHKS and CDR2 YYEKEE (reference sequence). This CDR3 has 15 residues. Trimming cost V 0 bases and J 1 base, with 10 bases left between them. The CDR3: CASSLDRAINYGYTF. CDR3 DNA sequence: TGTGCCAGCAGCTTGGACAGGGCAATTAACTATGGCTACACCTTC.

V usage is TRBV19 and J usage is TRBJ1-1, with 7 nucleotides matching TRBD1. The CDR3 is 13 amino acids. Germline CDR1 reads LNHDA; CDR2 reads SQIVND (reference sequence). The trim removed 8 bases at V and 8 bases at J, leaving 11 bases unmatched. The CDR3 DNA sequence: TGTGCCAGTCAGAATACAGGGGTGGAAGAAGCTTTCTTT. This gives the protein CASQNTGVEEAFF. The full variable domain, in which reference TRBV19 and TRBJ1-1 provide the parts outside the CDR3, is DGGITQSPKYLFRKEGQNVTLSCEQNLNHDAMYWYRQDPGQGLRLIYYSQIVNDFQKGDIAEGYSVSREKKESFPLTVTSAQKNPTAFYLCASQNTGVEEAFFGQGTRLTVV.

The chain links TRBV30 to TRBJ1-2; D not resolved. Germline values: CDR1 GTSNPN, CDR2 SVGIG (reference sequence). This CDR3 comprises 13 residues. Trimming removed 7 bases from V and 4 bases from J, with 16 bases in between. The CDR3 DNA is TGTGCCTATGCACCCTCCGCCGGCTATGGCTACACCTTC. Translated: CAYAPSAGYGYTF. The full variable domain, rest sourced from reference TRBV30 and TRBJ1-2, is SQTIHQWPATLVQPVGSPLSLECTVEGTSNPNLYWYRQAAGRGLQLLFYSVGIGQISSEVPQNLSASRPQDRQFILSSKKLLLSDSGFYLCAYAPSAGYGYTFGSGTRLTVV.

This clone is a singleton in its sample. The gene calls are TRBV24-1 and TRBJ2-7; 11 positions agree with TRBD2. CDR3 length: 19 residues. Germline-derived CDR1 and CDR2 are KGHDR and SFDVKD. V lost 1 base and J lost 0; bases outside the gene matches: 10. The CDR3 region is CATSDFTSGRSPISYEQYF. The CDR3 DNA sequence: TGTGCCACCAGTGATTTCACTAGCGGGAGAAGCCCAATCTCCTACGAGCAGTACTTC.

This clone is a singleton in its sample. The chain is built from TRBV6-5 and TRBJ2-2; 10 bases agree with TRBD2. After removal of 2 bases from V and 7 bases from J, the junction contained 7 bases not matched to a gene. Germline lookup yields CDR1 MNHEY and CDR2 SVGAGI. CDR3 length equals 16 residues. The CDR3 is CASSYVLAGVGGELFF. CDR3 coding DNA: TGTGCCAGCAGTTACGTCCTAGCGGGAGTTGGCGGGGAGCTGTTTTTT.

This sequence joins TRBV11-3 and TRBJ2-1; TRBD2 matches 7 bases. Trimming removed 1 base from V and 11 bases from J; junction bases left unmatched: 5. CDR3 length: 13 amino acids. The germline gives CDR1 SGHNT, CDR2 YENEEA. As DNA, the CDR3 is TGTGCCAGCAGCTTAGGGGCAGCGGGAAAGCAGTTCTTC. Amino acid sequence: CASSLGAAGKQFF.

The chain's CDR3 is CASSLEGQGYTEAFF. The CDR3, as DNA: TGTGCCAGCAGCTTGGAGGGACAGGGGTACACTGAAGCTTTCTTT. The rearrangement joins TRBV5-4 to TRBJ1-1; 10 positions match TRBD1. Germline CDR1 reads SGHNT; CDR2 reads YYREEE (reference sequence). The junction had 2 bases not matched to a gene; V was cut back by 0 bases and J by 3 bases. The CDR3 spans 15 residues.

The CDR3 DNA sequence: TGTGCCAGCAGCTTTTACCTAGCGGGAGCGCGACAGCAGTATTTT. Its translation is CASSFYLAGARQQYF. The chain recombines TRBV13 with TRBJ2-3; TRBD2 matches at 10 bases. The CDR3 spans 15 residues. V shed 3 bases and J 11 bases; nucleotides not matched to a gene: 11. CDR1 is PRHDT and CDR2 is FYEKMQ in the germline V gene (reference sequence).

The DNA of the CDR3 is TGTGCCAGCAGTCCCTTCCGAGGTGCTAGCGCCAATGAGCAGTTCTTC. Protein sequence: CASSPFRGASANEQFF. The J gene is TRBJ2-1, the V gene TRBV28; the D gene is possibly TRBD2 (6 bases). The V gene lost 5 bases and the J gene lost 6 bases, with 20 bases spanning the gap. This CDR3 is built from 16 residues. Per the germline V gene, CDR1 is MDHEN and CDR2 is SYDVKM.